This T cell receptor beta chain is drawn from a study of CD8 T cells in Susac syndrome. Study at large: Intravenous immunoglobulin alone or corticosteroids were being given to patients with Susac syndrome at blood draw, unless they were therapy-naive.

Germline lookup yields CDR1 KGHDR and CDR2 SFDVKD. The J segment lost 7 bases and the V segment lost 9 bases, leaving 8 bases of the junction unmatched. The CDR3 has 13 residues. TEMRA cells were FACS-enriched, unlike CD8+ and CD4+ T cells, which were negatively isolated. RNA, at roughly 0.45 to 1 ug, was reverse transcribed with random hexamers. Coverage of TCR beta CDR3 amplification by immunoSEQ multiplex PCR extended to 54 Vbeta and 13 Jbeta. TCRdb reprocessed the immunoSEQ multiplex PCR reads via MiXCR and lists one record per CDR3 protein. Of roughly 190,000 distinct CDR3 sequences listed, almost 96% are singletons.

The sequenced sample was CD4+ T cells from PBMCs. The chain recombines TRBV24-1 with TRBJ1-5, with TRBD1 matching 7 bases. This receptor was taken from a human donor with Susac syndrome. CDR3 in amino acids: CATGEGAGQPQHF. CDR3 DNA: TGTGCCACCGGGGAGGGGGCTGGACAGCCCCAGCATTTT.